Listed here are 8 T cell receptor beta chains from one sample, sequenced in a study of T cell repertoires in cytomegalovirus infection. From the reads, TCRdb called clonotypes with MiXCR, one entry per CDR3 protein. The data hold about 890,000 distinct CDR3 sequences, with under 40% observed a single time. No antigens are known for them. Specimen: cultured CD8+ T cells from PBMCs, collected from culture after CMV antigen stimulation. The receptors come from a human donor in good health (CMV status not recorded). Some clones in this sample may be carry-over from other donors' samples.

There are a few counts of this clonotype. The rearrangement links TRBV6-2 or TRBV6-3 to TRBJ1-2; possibly TRBD1 for D (6 bases). The V and J ends lost 5 bases and 5 bases respectively, with 9 bases between them. CDR1 and CDR2 (germline): MNHEY, SVGEGT. The CDR3 is made up of 12 amino acids. DNA of the CDR3: TGTGCCAGCAGTCAACAGGGATATGGCTACACCTTC. Protein: CASSQQGYGYTF.

The chain recombines TRBV27 with TRBJ2-7, with 9 bases that match TRBD2. Per germline, CDR1 MNHEY and CDR2 SMNVEV (reference sequence). The junction had 5 bases not matched to a gene; V was cut back by 3 bases and J by 5 bases. CDR3 size: 14 residues. The CDR3 reads CASSFGTSSHEQYF. The CDR3 DNA sequence: TGTGCCAGCAGTTTCGGGACTAGCAGCCACGAGCAGTACTTC.

The V and J genes are TRBV4-1 and TRBJ1-5; D might be TRBD1 (5 bases). The V and J ends lost 0 bases and 7 bases respectively, with 13 bases between them. Germline CDR1 MGHRA, CDR2 YSYEKL. The CDR3 is made up of 15 amino acids. CDR3 DNA sequence: TGCGCCAGCAGCCAAGATAGATCAAAGGGGCAGCCCCAGCATTTT. Translated, it gives CASSQDRSKGQPQHF.

This clonotype occurred many times. The DNA for the CDR3 is TGTGCCAGCAGCTTAGTTGGCGTCCTCGTCAGTTATGTACAAGAGACCCAGTACTTC. Its protein product is CASSLVGVLVSYVQETQYF. This chain connects TRBV7-2 to TRBJ2-5, with D uncertain. In germline, CDR1 is SGHTA, CDR2 FQGNSA. The length of the CDR3 is 19 residues. Trimming left V 1 base short and J 2 bases short, with 23 bases between.

The CDR3 reads CASSQGSSENSKFTDTQYF. As DNA, the CDR3 is TGCGCCAGCAGCCAAGGATCATCGGAGAATAGCAAGTTCACAGATACGCAGTATTTT. V and J are TRBV4-3 and TRBJ2-3; D is ambiguous. V was pared by 1 base and J by 2 bases, with 22 bases between. This CDR3 comprises 19 residues. Germline V gene lookup returns CDR1 LGHNA and CDR2 YSLEER.

The chain recombines TRBV29-1 with TRBJ2-5; TRBD1 agrees at 8 bases. The germline V gene encodes CDR1 SQVTM and CDR2 ANQGSEA. The CDR3 runs to 16 residues. V dropped 4 bases and J dropped 1; count of bases not matched to a gene: 11. CDR3 in DNA: TGCAGCGTTGTCCCATGGACAGGGACCTTCCAAGAGACCCAGTACTTC. It codes for CSVVPWTGTFQETQYF.

This clonotype was detected a few times. The V gene is TRBV7-9, the J gene TRBJ2-5, with no clear D. The V and J ends lost 5 bases and 4 bases respectively, with 17 bases between them. Germline V CDR1 and CDR2: SEHNR, FQNEAQ (reference sequence). This CDR3 is 15 amino acids long. The CDR3 DNA reads TGTGCCAGCAGCCAAACCCACTTAGCTGGAGAGACCCAGTACTTC. The encoded protein is CASSQTHLAGETQYF.

The chain uses TRBV6-2 or TRBV6-3 and TRBJ2-1; possible D gene TRBD1, 5 bases. The V gene's germline CDR1 is MNHEY and CDR2 SVGEGT. Trimming removed 7 bases at V and 6 bases at J, with 13 bases between. CDR3 length: 13 residues. CDR3 nucleotide sequence: TGTGCCAGCATGCAGGGAAGGAGCAATGAGCAGTTCTTC. Translating it yields CASMQGRSNEQFF.